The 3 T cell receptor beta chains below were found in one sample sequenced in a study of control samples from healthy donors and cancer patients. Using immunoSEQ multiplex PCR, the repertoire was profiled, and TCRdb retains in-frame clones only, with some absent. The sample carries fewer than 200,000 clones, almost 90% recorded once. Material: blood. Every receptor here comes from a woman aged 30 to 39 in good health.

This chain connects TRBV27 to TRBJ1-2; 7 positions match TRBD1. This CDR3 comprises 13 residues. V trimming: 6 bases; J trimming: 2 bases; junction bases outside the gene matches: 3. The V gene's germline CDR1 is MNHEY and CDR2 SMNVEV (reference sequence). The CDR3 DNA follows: TGTGCCAGCAGGGGACAGAGGAACTATGGCTACACCTTC. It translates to CASRGQRNYGYTF.

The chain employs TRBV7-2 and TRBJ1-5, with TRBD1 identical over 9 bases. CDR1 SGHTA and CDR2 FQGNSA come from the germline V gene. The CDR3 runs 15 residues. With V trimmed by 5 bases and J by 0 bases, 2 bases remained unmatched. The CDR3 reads CASSLTGGSNQPQHF. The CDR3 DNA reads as TGTGCCAGCAGCCTGACAGGGGGTAGCAATCAGCCCCAGCATTTT.

Here the CDR3 DNA reads TGTGCCAGCTATCGCCCGAGGGGGCCTGGAAACACCATATATTTT. Translating gives CASYRPRGPGNTIYF. The gene calls are TRBV28 and TRBJ1-3; TRBD1 matches 7 bases. The germline V gene has CDR1 MDHEN and CDR2 SYDVKM. The CDR3 contains 15 residues. V gave up 8 bases and J gave up 2 bases; unmatched junction bases: 9.